The present entry profiles one T cell receptor beta chain with its context. Its antigen is still unknown. The sample originates from a study of human T cells and chemical hapten exposure. Whole-study findings and limits: With DPC sensitization, TCRs exceeding 1 in 1000 frequency showed no change.

From whole blood left unfractionated, total RNA was extracted. Individual cDNA molecules each carried unique molecular identifiers attached by the library. TCRdb processed the 5' RACE reads anew with MiXCR; each CDR3 protein has one entry. Of 110,000 or so distinct CDR3 sequences listed, roughly 19% were seen once; the top ten hold around 2.7%. The sequence was collected from a human donor in good health.

The CDR3 nucleotides are TGTGCCTGGACGGGAGGGGCGGACTATGGCTACACCTTC. This sequence encodes CAWTGGADYGYTF. V usage is TRBV30 and J usage is TRBJ1-2; D may be TRBD1 (5 bases). This CDR3 has 13 residues. Germline lookup yields CDR1 GTSNPN and CDR2 SVGIG (reference sequence). Trimming pared 4 bases from V and 3 bases from J, leaving 12 bases between.